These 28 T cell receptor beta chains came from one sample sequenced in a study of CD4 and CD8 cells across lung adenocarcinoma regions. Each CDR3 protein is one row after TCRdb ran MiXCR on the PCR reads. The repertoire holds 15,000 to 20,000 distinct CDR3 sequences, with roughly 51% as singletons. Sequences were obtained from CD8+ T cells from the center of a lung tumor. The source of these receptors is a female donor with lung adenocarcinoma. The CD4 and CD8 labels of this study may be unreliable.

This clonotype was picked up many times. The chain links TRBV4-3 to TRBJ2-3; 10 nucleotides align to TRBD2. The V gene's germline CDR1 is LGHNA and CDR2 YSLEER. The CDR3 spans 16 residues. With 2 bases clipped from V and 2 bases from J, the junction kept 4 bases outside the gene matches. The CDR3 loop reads CASSQWTSGLTDTQYF. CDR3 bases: TGCGCCAGCAGCCAATGGACTAGCGGCCTCACAGATACGCAGTATTTT.

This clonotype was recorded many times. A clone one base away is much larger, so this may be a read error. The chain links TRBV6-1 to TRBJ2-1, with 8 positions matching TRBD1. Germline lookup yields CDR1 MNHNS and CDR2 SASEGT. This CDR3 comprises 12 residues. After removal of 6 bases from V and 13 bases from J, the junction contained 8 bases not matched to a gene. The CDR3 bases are TGTGCCAGCAGGGGACAGGTGGAGACCCAGTTCTTC. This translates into CASRGQVETQFF.

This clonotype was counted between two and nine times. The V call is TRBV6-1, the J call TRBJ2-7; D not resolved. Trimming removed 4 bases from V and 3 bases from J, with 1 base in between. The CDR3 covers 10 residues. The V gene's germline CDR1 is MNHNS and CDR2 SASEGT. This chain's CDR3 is CASSGYEQYF. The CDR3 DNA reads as TGTGCCAGCAGTGGCTACGAGCAGTACTTC.

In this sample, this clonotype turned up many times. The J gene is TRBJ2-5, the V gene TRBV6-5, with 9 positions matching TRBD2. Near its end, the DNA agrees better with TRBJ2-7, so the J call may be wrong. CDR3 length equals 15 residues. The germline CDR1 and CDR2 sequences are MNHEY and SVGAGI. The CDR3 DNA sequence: TGTGCCAGCAGTTACTCTAGCGGGGGTCGGTACGAGCAGTACTTC. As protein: CASSYSSGGRYEQYF.

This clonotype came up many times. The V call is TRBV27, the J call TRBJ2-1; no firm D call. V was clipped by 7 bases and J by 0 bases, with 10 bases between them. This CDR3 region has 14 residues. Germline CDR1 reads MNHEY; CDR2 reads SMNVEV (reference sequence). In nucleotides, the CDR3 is TGTGCCAGCACGGCCTCGAGCTCCTACAATGAGCAGTTCTTC. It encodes CASTASSSYNEQFF.

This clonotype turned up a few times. The CDR3 reads CASSEGARNEQFF. The CDR3 coding sequence is TGCGCCAGCAGTGAGGGGGCCCGGAATGAGCAGTTCTTC. The rearrangement joins TRBV10-1 to TRBJ2-1, with D perhaps matching TRBD1 (5 bases). Trimming took off 2 bases at V and 7 bases at J, with 9 bases between the two ends. CDR3 length: 13 residues. From germline, CDR1 is WNHNN and CDR2 SYGVQD (reference sequence).

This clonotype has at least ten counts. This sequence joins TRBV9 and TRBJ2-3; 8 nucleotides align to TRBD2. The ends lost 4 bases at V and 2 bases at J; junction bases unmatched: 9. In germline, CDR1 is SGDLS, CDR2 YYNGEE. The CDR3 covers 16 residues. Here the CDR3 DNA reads TGTGCCAGCAGCTGGGCCCCGGGGGGGGCCACAGATACGCAGTATTTT. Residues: CASSWAPGGATDTQYF.

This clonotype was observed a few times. Written as DNA, the CDR3 is TGTGCCAGCAGTCCTTCGACGGGGACGAACACTGAAGCTTTCTTT. Translating it yields CASSPSTGTNTEAFF. This chain links TRBV27 with TRBJ1-1, with D possibly TRBD1 on 5 matching bases. Germline V gene lookup returns CDR1 MNHEY and CDR2 SMNVEV (reference sequence). The CDR3 runs 15 residues. Trimming pared 5 bases from V and 1 base from J, leaving 14 bases between.

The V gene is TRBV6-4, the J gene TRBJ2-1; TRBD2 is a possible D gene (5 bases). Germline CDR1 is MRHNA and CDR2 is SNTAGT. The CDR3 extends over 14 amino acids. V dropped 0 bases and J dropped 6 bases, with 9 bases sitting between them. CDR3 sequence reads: CASSDSRESNEQFF. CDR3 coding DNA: TGTGCCAGCAGTGACTCGAGGGAGTCCAATGAGCAGTTCTTC.

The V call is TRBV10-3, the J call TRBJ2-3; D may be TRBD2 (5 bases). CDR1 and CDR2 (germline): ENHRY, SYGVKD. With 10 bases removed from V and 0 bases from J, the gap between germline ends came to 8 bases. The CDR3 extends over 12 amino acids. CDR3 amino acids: CATSGSTDTQYF. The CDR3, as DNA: TGTGCCACCAGCGGTAGCACAGATACGCAGTATTTT.

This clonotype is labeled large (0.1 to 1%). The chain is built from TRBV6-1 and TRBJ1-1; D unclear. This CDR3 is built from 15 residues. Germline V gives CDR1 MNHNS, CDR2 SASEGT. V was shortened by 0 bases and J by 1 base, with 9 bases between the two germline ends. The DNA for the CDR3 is TGTGCCAGCAGTGAAGCTCCGGTCGGGAACACTGAAGCTTTCTTT. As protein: CASSEAPVGNTEAFF.

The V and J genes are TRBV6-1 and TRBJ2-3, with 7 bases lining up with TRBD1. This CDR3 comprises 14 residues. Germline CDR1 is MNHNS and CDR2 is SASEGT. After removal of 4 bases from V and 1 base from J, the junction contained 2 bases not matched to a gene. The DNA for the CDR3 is TGTGCCAGCAGTGTAACAGGGGGCACAGATACGCAGTATTTT. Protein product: CASSVTGGTDTQYF.

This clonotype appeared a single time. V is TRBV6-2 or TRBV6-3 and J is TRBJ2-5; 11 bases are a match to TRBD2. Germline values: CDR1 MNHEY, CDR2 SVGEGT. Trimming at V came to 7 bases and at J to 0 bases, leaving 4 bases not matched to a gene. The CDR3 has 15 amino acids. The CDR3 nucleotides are TGTGCCAGCACTCTTAGCGGGAGGGACCAAGAGACCCAGTACTTC. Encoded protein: CASTLSGRDQETQYF.

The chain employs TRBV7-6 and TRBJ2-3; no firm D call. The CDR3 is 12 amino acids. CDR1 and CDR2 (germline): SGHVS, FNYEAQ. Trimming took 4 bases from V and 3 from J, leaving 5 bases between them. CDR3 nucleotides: TGTGCCAGCAGCTCCGGAACAGATACGCAGTATTTT. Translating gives CASSSGTDTQYF.

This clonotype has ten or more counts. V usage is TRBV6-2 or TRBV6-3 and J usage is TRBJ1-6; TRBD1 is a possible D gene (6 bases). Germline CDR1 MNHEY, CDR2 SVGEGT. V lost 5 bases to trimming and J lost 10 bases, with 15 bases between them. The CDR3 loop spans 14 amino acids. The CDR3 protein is CASSPPDRPSPLHF. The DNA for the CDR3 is TGTGCCAGCAGTCCCCCGGACAGACCCTCACCCCTCCACTTT.

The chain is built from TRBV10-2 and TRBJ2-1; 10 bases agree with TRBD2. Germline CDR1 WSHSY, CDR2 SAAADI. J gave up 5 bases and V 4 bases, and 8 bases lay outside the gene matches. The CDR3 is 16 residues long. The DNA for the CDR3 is TGCGCCAGCAGTGGGGGTAGGACTAGCGGCAACAATGAGCAGTTCTTC. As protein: CASSGGRTSGNNEQFF.

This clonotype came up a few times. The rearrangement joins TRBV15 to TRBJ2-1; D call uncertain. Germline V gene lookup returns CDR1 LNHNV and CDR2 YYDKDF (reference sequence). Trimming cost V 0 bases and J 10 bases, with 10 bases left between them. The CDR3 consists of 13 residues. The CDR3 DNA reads TGTGCCACCAGCAGAGATCTATCATCCGAGCAGTTCTTC. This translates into CATSRDLSSEQFF.

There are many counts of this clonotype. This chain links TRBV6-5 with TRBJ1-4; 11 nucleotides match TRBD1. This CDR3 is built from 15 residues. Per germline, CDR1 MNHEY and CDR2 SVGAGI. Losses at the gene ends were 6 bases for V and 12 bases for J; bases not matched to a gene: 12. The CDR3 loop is CASSPPGTGGRELFF. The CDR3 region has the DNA TGTGCCAGCAGCCCGCCCGGGACAGGGGGGAGGGAACTGTTTTTT.

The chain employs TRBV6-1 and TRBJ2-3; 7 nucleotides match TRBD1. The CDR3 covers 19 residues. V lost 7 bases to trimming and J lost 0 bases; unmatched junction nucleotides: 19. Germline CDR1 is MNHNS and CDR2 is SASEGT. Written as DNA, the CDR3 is TGTGCCAGCATGGCCGGACAGGCCAAATACTTTACTAGCACAGATACGCAGTATTTT. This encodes CASMAGQAKYFTSTDTQYF.

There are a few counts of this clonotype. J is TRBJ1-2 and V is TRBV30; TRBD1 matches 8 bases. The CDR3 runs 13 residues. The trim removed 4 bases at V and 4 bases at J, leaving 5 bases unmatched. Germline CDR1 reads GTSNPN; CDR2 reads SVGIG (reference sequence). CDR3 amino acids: CAWTQGDSYGYTF. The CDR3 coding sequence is TGTGCCTGGACACAGGGGGACTCCTATGGCTACACCTTC.

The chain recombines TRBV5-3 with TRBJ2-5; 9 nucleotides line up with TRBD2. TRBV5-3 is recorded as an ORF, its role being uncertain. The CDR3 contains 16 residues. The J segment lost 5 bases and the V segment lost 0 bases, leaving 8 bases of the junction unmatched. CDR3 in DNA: TGTGCCAGAAGCTTGGGGCGGGAGGGCCTTAATGAGACCCAGTACTTC. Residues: CARSLGREGLNETQYF.

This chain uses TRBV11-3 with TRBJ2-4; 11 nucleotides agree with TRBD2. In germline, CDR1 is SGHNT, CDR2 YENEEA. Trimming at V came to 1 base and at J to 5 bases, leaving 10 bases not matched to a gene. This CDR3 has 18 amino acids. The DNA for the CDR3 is TGTGCCAGCAGCTTAGTAGGGGATAGCGGGGGGGCCGAAAACATTCAGTACTTC. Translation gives CASSLVGDSGGAENIQYF.

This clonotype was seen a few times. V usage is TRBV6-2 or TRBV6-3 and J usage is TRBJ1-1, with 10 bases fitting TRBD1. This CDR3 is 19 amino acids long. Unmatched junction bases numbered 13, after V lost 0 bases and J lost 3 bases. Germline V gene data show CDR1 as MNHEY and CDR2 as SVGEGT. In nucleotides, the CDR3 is TGTGCCAGCAGTTACTCGACAGGGGGCTCGCGGTTTAGGGACACTGAAGCTTTCTTT. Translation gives CASSYSTGGSRFRDTEAFF.

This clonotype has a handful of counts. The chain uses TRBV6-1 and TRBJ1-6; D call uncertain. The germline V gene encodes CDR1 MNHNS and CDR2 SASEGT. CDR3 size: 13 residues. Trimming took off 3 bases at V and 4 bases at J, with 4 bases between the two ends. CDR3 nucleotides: TGTGCCAGCAGTGACACATATAATTCACCCCTCCACTTT. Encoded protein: CASSDTYNSPLHF.

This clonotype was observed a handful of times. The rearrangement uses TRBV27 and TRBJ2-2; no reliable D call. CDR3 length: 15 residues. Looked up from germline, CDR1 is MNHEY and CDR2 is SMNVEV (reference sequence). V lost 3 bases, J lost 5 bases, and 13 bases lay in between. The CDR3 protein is CASSFWGIGTGELFF. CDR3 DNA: TGTGCCAGCAGTTTTTGGGGTATCGGGACCGGGGAGCTGTTTTTT.

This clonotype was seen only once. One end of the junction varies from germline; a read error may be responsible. CDR3 in amino acids: CASTSSGLSTTNTQYF. The CDR3 coding sequence is TGTGCCAGCACCTCTTCGGGGCTGAGTACCACAAATACGCAGTATTTT. V and J are TRBV27 and TRBJ2-3; D tentatively fits TRBD1 or TRBD2 (5 bases each). Germline V CDR1 and CDR2: MNHEY, SMNVEV (reference sequence). The CDR3 covers 16 residues.

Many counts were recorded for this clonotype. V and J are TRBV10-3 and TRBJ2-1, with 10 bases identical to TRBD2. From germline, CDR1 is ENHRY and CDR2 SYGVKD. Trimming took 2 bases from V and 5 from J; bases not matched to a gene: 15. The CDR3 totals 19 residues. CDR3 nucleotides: TGTGCCATCAGTGAGCTCGGGGAGCGGGAGGGGCGACTCCACAATGAGCAGTTCTTC. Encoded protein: CAISELGEREGRLHNEQFF.

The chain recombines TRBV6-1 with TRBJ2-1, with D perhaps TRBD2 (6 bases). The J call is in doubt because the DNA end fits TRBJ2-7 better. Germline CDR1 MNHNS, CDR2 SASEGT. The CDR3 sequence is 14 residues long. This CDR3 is CASSEMGGGYEQYF. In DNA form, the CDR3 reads TGTGCCAGCAGTGAAATGGGGGGAGGATACGAGCAGTACTTC.